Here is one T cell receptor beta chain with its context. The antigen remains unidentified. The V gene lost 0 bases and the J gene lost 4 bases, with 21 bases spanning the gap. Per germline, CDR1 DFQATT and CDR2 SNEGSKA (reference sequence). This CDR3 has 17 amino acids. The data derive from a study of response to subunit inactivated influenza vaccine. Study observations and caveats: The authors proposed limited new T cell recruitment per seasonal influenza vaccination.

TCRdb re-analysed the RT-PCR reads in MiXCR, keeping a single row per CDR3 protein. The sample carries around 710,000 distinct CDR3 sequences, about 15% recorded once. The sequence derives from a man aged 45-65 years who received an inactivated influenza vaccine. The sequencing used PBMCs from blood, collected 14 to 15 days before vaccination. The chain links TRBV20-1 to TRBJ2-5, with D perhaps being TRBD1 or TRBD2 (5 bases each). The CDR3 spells CSARDPAEIVRGETQYF. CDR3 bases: TGCAGTGCTAGAGATCCGGCAGAAATAGTGAGGGGAGAGACCCAGTACTTC.